The next 3 T cell receptor beta chains were all read from a single sample in a study of preoperative IRX-2 immunotherapy in early breast cancer (dated by TCRdb to the late 2010s). The library was prepared using the immunoSEQ multiplex PCR assay. In its TCRdb copy, this immuneACCESS table keeps in-frame sequences only and misses some clones. Where compared with another copy, unresolved V genes explain less than half of these, and the others have no known cause. The sample table holds 25,000 to 30,000 clones, of which roughly four fifths were seen once. 1% to 1.5% of the sample goes to the ten largest clones. Per the publication, the treatment or condition label means: preoperative locoregional IRX-2 cytokine immunotherapy. The input for sequencing was lymph node tissue, taken after IRX-2 immunotherapy. These receptors all come from a human donor with breast cancer.

This chain joins TRBV4-1 and TRBJ1-3; D unresolved. CDR1 is MGHRA and CDR2 is YSYEKL in the germline V gene. Trimming took 0 bases from V and 8 from J, leaving 11 bases between them. CDR3 length: 14 residues. The CDR3 loop reads CASSQDTLGYTIYF. The CDR3 nucleotides read TGCGCCAGCAGCCAAGATACCTTGGGGTACACCATATATTTT.

This chain joins TRBV23-1 and TRBJ1-1, with TRBD1 matching 7 bases. TRBV23-1 counts as an open reading frame of uncertain function. CDR3 length: 15 amino acids. The V segment lost 2 bases and the J segment 2 bases; nucleotides outside the gene matches: 5. The chain's CDR3 is CASSQITGVNTEAFF. The CDR3 nucleotides read TGCGCCAGCAGTCAAATTACAGGGGTTAACACTGAAGCTTTCTTT.

The table lists this clone with a few counts. The genes are TRBV6-8 and TRBJ1-1, with D uncertain. The germline V gene encodes CDR1 MNHGY and CDR2 SAAAGT. This CDR3 is 14 amino acids long. The ends were cut back, 2 bases at V and 5 bases at J, with 12 bases in the middle. The CDR3 region is CASSYEGKRTEAFF. The CDR3 nucleotides read TGTGCCAGCAGTTACGAGGGAAAAAGGACTGAAGCTTTCTTT.